This T cell receptor (beta chain) was observed in a study of CD8 T cell repertoires and HIV-1 epitope variants. Overall study context: Epitopes were three Gag families plus Nef HW9 and YT9. Study-level points and caveats: Only beta chains were identified, marking proliferation to antigen, not function. Most of the nine antigen-specific clonotypes appeared cross-reactive to autologous or escape variants. No clonotypes responded to the TAALDMSHF plasma variant; a few recognized KF9, one HW9.

Assay used: immunoSEQ multiplex PCR; TCRdb lists only in-frame clones, some missing. The data show about 2,600 clones, 72% seen once. Comments on this clone: The antigen is unknown.

The receptor was isolated from a male donor with HIV. Sequencing used cultured CD8+ T cells derived from PBMCs.

CDR3: CASSGQLDKAEELYNEQFF. In nucleotides, the CDR3 is TGTGCCAGCAGTGGGCAATTGGATAAAGCGGAGGAGCTGTACAATGAGCAGTTCTTC. This rearrangement joins TRBV28 to TRBJ2-1; perhaps TRBD2 as D (5 bases). The CDR3 totals 19 residues. V lost 5 bases and J lost 4, with 27 bases in between. Germline V gene sequence: CDR1 MDHEN, CDR2 SYDVKM.